This T cell receptor (beta chain) was captured by sequencing in a study of cytomegalovirus exposure and HLA in healthy donors. Trimming took off 4 bases at V and 6 bases at J, with 13 bases between the two ends. From germline, CDR1 is SGDLS and CDR2 YYNGEE. This CDR3 contains 13 residues. Study findings and constraints: Later analysis found that TCR beta chains associated with HLA were more clonally expanded than other, equally common chains. Evidence from a later analysis indicated that most CMV-associated TCR beta chains looked HLA-restricted.

The PCR made use of 60 Vbeta and 13 Jbeta primers. The protocol was immunoSEQ multiplex PCR, while the TCRdb copy is restricted to in-frame clones and leaves out a portion. This sample carries 87,000 or so clones, with 15% going to the ten biggest clones. With respect to this clone: The antigen is undetermined.

The chain carries TRBV9 and TRBJ2-5; D possibly corresponds to TRBD2 (6 bases). Sequenced sample: PBMCs. This receptor was taken from a man aged 50-59 years in good health and CMV-seropositive. CDR3 amino acids: CASSPWGDQTQYF. The CDR3 DNA reads TGTGCCAGCAGCCCATGGGGGGATCAGACCCAGTACTTC. Drawing the rest from reference TRBV9 and TRBJ2-5, the complete variable domain is DSGVTQTPKHLITATGQRVTLRCSPRSGDLSVYWYQQSLDQGLQFLIQYYNGEERAKGNILERFSAQQFPDLHSELNLSSLELGDSALYFCASSPWGDQTQYFGPGTRLLVL.